This T cell receptor beta chain was retrieved from a study of T cell repertoires in cytomegalovirus infection. CDR1 ENHRY and CDR2 SYGVKD come from the germline V gene. CDR3 length: 15 amino acids. Trimming took 8 bases from V and 1 from J, leaving 16 bases between them. The table lists this clonotype with a few counts. Its cognate antigen is unknown. TCRdb re-called the reads with MiXCR, one entry per CDR3 protein. The table includes 300,000 or so distinct CDR3 sequences, 20% to 25% detected once. The source is a human donor in good health (CMV status not recorded). Some clones in this sample may be carry-over from other donors' samples. The chain employs TRBV10-3 and TRBJ2-3; tentative D call: TRBD2 (6 bases). Sequencing used cultured PBMCs, obtained from culture after CMV antigen stimulation. CDR3 bases: TGTGCCATCGGTAAAGCGGGTACTGGCACAGATACGCAGTATTTT. Translated, it gives CAIGKAGTGTDTQYF.